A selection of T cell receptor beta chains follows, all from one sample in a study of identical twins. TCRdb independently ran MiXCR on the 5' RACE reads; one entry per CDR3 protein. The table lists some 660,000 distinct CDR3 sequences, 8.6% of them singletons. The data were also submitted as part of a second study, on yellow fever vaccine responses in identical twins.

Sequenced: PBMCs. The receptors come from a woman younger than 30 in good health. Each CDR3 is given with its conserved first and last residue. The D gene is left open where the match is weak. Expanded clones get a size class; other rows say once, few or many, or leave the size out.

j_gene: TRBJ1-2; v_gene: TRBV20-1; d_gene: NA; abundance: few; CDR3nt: TGCAGTGCTAAATGGGGCCCTTCGGGCTACACCTTC; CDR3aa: CSAKWGPSGYTF
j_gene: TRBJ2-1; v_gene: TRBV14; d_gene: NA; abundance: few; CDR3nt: TGTGCCAGCAGCCTCCAAGCGGGCCCCTACAATGAGCAGTTCTTC; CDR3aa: CASSLQAGPYNEQFF
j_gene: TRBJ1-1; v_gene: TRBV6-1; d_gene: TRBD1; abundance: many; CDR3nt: TGTGCCAGCAGTCCGACAGGGAGGGCCACTGAAGCTTTCTTT; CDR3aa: CASSPTGRATEAFF
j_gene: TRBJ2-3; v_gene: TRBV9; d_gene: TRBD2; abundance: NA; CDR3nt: TGTGCCAGCAGCCTTACTAGCGGGGTGAGAGATACGCAGTATTTT; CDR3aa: CASSLTSGVRDTQYF
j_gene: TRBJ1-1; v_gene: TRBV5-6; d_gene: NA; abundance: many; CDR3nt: TGTGCCAGCAACATGATGGTCGGTTCCACTGAAGCTTTCTTT; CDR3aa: CASNMMVGSTEAFF
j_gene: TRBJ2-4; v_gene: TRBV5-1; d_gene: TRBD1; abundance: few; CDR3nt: TGCGCCAGCAGCATTGACAGGGCCAAAAACACTCAGTACTTC; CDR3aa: CASSIDRAKNTQYF
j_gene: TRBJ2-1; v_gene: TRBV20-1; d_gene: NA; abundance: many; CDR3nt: TGCAGTGCTAGCGTGGACGGACTTACCGATGAGCAGTTCTTC; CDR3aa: CSASVDGLTDEQFF
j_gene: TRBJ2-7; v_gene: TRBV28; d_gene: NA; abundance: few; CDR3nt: TGTGCCAGCAGTTTATTCTTCCCCACCAGGGCCAGCCGCCGGAATTACGAGCAGTACTTC; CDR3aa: CASSLFFPTRASRRNYEQYF
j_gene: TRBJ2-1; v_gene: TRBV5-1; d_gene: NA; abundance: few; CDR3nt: TGCGCCAGCAGCTTGGCCTCTAGGGCTAGGAGCTCCTACAATGAGCAGTTCTTC; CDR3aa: CASSLASRARSSYNEQFF
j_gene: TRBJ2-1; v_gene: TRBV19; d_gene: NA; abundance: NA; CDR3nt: TGTGCCAGTATGGGGTGGGGGGATGAGCAGTTCTTC; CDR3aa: CASMGWGDEQFF
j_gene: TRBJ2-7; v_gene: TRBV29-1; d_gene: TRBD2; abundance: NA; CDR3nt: TGCAGCGTTGAAGGACCCCTGACTAGCGGCGATCCCTACGAGCAGTACTTC; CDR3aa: CSVEGPLTSGDPYEQYF
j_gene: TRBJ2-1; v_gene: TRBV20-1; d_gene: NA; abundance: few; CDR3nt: TGCAGTGCTAACGGTGGTTACAATGAGCAGTTCTTC; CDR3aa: CSANGGYNEQFF
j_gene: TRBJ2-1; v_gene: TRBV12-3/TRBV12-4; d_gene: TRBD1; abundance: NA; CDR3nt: TGTGCCAGCACCCTCGACAGGGGCAATGAGCAGTTCTTC; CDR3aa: CASTLDRGNEQFF
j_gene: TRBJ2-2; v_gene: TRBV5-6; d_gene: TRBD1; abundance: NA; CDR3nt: TGTGCCAGCAGCTGGACAGGGGATCGGGACACCGGGGAGCTGTTTTTT; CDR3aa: CASSWTGDRDTGELFF
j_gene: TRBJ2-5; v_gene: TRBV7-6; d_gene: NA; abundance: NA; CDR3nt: TGTGCCAGCAGCCGAGTGGGGGGATTGAGGAGCGTTGAGACCCAGTACTTC; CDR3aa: CASSRVGGLRSVETQYF
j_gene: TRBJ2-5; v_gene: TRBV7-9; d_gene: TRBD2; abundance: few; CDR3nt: TGTGCCAGCAGCTCCCTAGCGGGACGGGGGGAGACCCAGTACTTC; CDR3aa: CASSSLAGRGETQYF
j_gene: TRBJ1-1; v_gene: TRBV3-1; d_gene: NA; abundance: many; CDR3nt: TGTGCCAGCAGCCAACGACAGTCGGCCCCGTTCTCCGAAGCTTTCTTT; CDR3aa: CASSQRQSAPFSEAFF
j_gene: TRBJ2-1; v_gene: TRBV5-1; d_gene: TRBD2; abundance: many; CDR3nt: TGCGCCAGCAGCTTGGGACTAGCGGGGGCCCCCCAGGAGCAGTTCTTC; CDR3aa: CASSLGLAGAPQEQFF
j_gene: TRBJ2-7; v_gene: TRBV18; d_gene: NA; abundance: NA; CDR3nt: TGTGCCAGCTCACCAGGGAGGGACAGGTACGAGCAGTACTTC; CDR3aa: CASSPGRDRYEQYF
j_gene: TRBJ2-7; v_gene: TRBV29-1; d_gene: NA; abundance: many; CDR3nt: TGCAGCGGTCGTTCCTGGGACGGCTACGAGCAGTACTTC; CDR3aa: CSGRSWDGYEQYF
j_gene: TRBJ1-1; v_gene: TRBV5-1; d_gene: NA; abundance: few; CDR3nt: TGCGCCAGCAGCTTACCACCGGGGGGGAACACTGAAGCTTTCTTT; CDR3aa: CASSLPPGGNTEAFF
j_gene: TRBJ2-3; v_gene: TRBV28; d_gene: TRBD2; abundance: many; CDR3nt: TGTGCCAGCAGTCCTCGTTTGGTAGCGGGATCCCATACGCAGTATTTT; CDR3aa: CASSPRLVAGSHTQYF
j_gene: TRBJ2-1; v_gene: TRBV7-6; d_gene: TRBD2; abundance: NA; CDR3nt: TGTGCCAGCAGCTTAATTAGCGGGAGGGCCGGTGATGAGCAGTTCTTC; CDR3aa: CASSLISGRAGDEQFF
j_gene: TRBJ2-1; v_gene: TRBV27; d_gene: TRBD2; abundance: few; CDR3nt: TGTGCCAGCAGTTTTAGACTAGCGGGAGGCAATGAGCAGTTCTTC; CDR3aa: CASSFRLAGGNEQFF
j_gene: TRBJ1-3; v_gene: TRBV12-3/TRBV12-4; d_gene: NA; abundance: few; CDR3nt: TGTGCCAGCAGTTTAGCAGCAGGAGTCGGAAACACCATATATTTT; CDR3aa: CASSLAAGVGNTIYF
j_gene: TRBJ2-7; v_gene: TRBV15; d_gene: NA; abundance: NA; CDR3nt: TGTGCCACCAGCTCTTACCGGGACCTCAGACCCTCCTACGAGCAGTACTTC; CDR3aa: CATSSYRDLRPSYEQYF
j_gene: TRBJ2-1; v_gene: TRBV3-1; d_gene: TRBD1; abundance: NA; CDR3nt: TGTGCCAGCAGCCATCCTCGGACAGGGCTCAATGAGCAGTTCTTC; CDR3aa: CASSHPRTGLNEQFF
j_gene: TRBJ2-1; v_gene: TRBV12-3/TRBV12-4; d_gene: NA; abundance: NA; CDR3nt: TGTGCCAGCCAGAGGGGACTGTCCTACAATGAGCAGTTCTTC; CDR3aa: CASQRGLSYNEQFF
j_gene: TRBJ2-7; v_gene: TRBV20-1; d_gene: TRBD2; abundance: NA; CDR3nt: TGCAGTGCTAGAAAGGGCTCCTTGATAGCGGGCTACGAGCAGTACTTC; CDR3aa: CSARKGSLIAGYEQYF
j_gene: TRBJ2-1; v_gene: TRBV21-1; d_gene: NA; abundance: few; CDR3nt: TGTGCCAGCAGCAAAGGGGCAGGGGGATACAATGAGCAGTTCTTC; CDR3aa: CASSKGAGGYNEQFF
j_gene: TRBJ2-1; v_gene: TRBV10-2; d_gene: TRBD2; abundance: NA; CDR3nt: TGCGCCAGCAGTGATGCCCTAGCGGGAGTTGGGGGTGAGCAGTTCTTC; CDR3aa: CASSDALAGVGGEQFF
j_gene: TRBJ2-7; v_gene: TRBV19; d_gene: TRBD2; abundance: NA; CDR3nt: TGTGCCAGTAGTATCCGGGGAGCGGGGCCCTCCTACGAGCAGTACTTC; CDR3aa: CASSIRGAGPSYEQYF
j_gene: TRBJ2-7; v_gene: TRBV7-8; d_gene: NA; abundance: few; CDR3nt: TGTGCCAGCAGCCAGGGACCATCACCTTCCTACGAGCAGTACTTC; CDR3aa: CASSQGPSPSYEQYF
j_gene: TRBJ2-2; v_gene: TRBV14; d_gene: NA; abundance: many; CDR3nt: TGTGCCAGCAGCCACAAGTCCACCGGGGAGCTGTTTTTT; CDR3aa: CASSHKSTGELFF
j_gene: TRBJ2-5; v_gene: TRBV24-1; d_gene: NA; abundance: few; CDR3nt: TGTGCCACCAGTGATTTGAACCGGAGTGGCCAAGAGACCCAGTACTTC; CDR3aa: CATSDLNRSGQETQYF
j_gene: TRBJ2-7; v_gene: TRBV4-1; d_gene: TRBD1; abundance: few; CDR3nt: TGCGCCAGCAGCCCCATTACAGGGGCTCGGGCCTACGAGCAGTACTTC; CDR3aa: CASSPITGARAYEQYF